This T cell receptor (beta chain) was sequenced in a study of technical replicates of blood from several donors. The assay was immunoSEQ multiplex PCR, and TCRdb's table has in-frame clones only and misses some. The table lists around 75,000 clones, about 90% of them singletons. This CDR3 spans 16 amino acids. V dropped 4 bases and J dropped 0 bases, with 15 bases sitting between them. Germline CDR1 reads KGHSH; CDR2 reads LQKENI. Sequenced: T cells isolated from PBMCs. The receptor's source is a human donor in good health. The chain carries TRBV18 and TRBJ2-5, with D possibly matching TRBD2 (6 bases). The CDR3 protein is CASSQVPEGYQETQYF. The CDR3 DNA reads TGTGCCAGCTCACAGGTCCCGGAGGGATACCAAGAGACCCAGTACTTC.